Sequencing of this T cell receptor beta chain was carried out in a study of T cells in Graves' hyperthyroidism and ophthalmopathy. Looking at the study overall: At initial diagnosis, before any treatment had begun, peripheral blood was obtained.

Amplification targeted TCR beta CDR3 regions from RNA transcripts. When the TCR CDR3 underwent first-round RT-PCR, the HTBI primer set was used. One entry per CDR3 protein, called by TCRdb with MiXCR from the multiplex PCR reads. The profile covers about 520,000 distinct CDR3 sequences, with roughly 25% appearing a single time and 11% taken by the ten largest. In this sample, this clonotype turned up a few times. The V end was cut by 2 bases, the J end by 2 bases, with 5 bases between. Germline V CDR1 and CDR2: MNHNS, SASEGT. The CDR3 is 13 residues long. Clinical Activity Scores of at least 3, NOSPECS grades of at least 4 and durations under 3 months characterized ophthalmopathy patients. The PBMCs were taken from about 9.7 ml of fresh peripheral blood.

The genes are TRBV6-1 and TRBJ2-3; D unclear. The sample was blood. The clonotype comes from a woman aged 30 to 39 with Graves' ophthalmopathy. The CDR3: CASSEPDTDTQYF. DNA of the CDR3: TGTGCCAGCAGTGAACCTGACACAGATACGCAGTATTTT.